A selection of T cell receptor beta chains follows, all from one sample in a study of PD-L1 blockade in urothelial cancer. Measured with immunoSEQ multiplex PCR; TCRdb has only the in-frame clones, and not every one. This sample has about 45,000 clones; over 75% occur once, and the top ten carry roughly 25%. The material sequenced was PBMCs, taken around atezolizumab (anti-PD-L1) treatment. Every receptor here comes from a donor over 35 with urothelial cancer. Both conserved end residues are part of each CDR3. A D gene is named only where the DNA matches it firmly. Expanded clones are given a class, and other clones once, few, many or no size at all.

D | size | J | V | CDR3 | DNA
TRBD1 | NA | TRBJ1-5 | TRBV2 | CASRRTGLNQPQHF | TGTGCCAGCCGCAGGACAGGCTTAAATCAGCCCCAGCATTTT
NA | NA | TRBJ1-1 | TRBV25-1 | CASSGQRRNTEAFF | TGTGCCAGCAGTGGCCAAAGGAGGAACACTGAAGCTTTCTTT
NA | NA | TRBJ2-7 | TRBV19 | CASSTPGQLPEQYF | TGTGCCAGTAGTACGCCGGGACAACTGCCCGAGCAGTACTTC
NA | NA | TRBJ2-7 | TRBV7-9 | CASSLGSGLYEQYF | TGTGCCAGCAGCCTTGGGTCGGGACTCTACGAGCAGTACTTC
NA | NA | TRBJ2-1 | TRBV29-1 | CSAPTPSEQFF | TGCAGCGCCCCCACCCCCAGTGAGCAGTTCTTC
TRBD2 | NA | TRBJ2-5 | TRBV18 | CASSALAGVVSETQYF | TGTGCCAGCTCAGCTCTAGCGGGAGTGGTTTCTGAGACCCAGTACTTC
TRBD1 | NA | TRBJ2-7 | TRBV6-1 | CASRWGTGGYEQYF | TGTGCCAGCAGATGGGGGACAGGGGGCTACGAGCAGTACTTC
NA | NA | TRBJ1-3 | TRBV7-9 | CASSLVTGAGNTIYF | TGTGCCAGCAGCTTAGTCACAGGCGCTGGAAACACCATATATTTT
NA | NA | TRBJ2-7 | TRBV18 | CASSPPGLDEQYF | TGTGCCAGCTCACCCCCAGGGTTGGACGAGCAGTACTTC
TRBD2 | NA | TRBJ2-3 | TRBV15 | CATSRGVSGNTDTQYF | TGTGCCACCAGCAGAGGAGTTAGCGGGAACACAGATACGCAGTATTTT
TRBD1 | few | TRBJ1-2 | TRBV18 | CASSPGQGSYGYTF | TGTGCCAGCTCACCGGGACAGGGGTCTTATGGCTACACCTTC
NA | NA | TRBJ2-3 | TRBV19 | CASRKEVSDTQYF | TGTGCCAGTAGGAAAGAGGTGTCAGATACGCAGTATTTT
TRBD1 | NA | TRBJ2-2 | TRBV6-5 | CASSYGGTGKNGELFF | TGTGCCAGCAGTTACGGGGGGACAGGGAAAAACGGGGAGCTGTTTTTT
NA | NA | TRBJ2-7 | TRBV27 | CASSLSASPAYEQYF | TGTGCCAGCAGTTTATCCGCGAGTCCCGCCTACGAGCAGTACTTC
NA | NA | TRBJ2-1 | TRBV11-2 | CASSPSTGRDEQFF | TGTGCCAGCAGCCCCTCGACAGGCAGGGATGAGCAGTTCTTC
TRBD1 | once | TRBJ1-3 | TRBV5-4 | CASSMGGQSSGNTIYF | TGTGCCAGCAGCATGGGGGGACAGAGCTCTGGAAACACCATATATTTT
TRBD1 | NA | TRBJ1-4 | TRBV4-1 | CASSLPTGGDEKLFF | TGCGCCAGCAGCCTACCAACAGGGGGCGACGAAAAACTGTTTTTT
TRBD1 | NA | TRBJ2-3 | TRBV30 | CARKDRADTQYF | TGTGCCAGAAAGGACAGGGCAGATACGCAGTATTTT
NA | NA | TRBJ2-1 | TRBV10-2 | CASSESRLVGYNEQFF | TGCGCCAGCAGTGAGTCGCGACTAGTGGGTTACAATGAGCAGTTCTTC
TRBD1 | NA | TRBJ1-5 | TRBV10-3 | CAISEGGTGGRQPQHF | TGTGCCATCAGTGAGGGGGGGACAGGGGGTCGACAGCCCCAGCATTTT
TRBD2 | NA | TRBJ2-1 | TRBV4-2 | CASSQASGRPFYEQFF | TGTGCCAGCAGCCAAGCTAGCGGGAGACCTTTTTATGAGCAGTTCTTC
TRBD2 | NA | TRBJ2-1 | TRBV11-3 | CASSLGSLAGVPSSYNEQFF | TGTGCCAGCAGCTTAGGAAGCCTAGCGGGAGTCCCGAGCTCCTACAATGAGCAGTTCTTC
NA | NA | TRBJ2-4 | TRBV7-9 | CASSPAKNIQYF | TGTGCCAGCAGCCCGGCCAAAAACATTCAGTACTTC
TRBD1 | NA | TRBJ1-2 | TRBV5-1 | CASSPSLGQGTYGYTF | TGCGCCAGCAGCCCCTCCCTTGGACAGGGAACCTATGGCTACACCTTC
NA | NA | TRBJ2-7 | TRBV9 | CASSPGQTYEQYF | TGTGCCAGCAGCCCCGGACAGACCTACGAGCAGTACTTC
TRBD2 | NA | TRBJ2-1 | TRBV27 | CASSFRALAQNYNEQFF | TGTGCCAGCAGTTTCCGTGCACTAGCGCAGAACTACAATGAGCAGTTCTTC
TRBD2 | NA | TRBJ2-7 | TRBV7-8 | CASSLLANSYEQYF | TGTGCCAGCAGCCTACTAGCGAACTCCTACGAGCAGTACTTC
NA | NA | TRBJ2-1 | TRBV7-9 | CASSSRGGASYNEQFF | TGTGCCAGCAGCTCCCGGGGCGGGGCTTCCTACAATGAGCAGTTCTTC
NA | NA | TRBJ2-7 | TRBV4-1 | CASSQDGTPYEQYF | TGCGCCAGCAGCCAAGATGGGACACCCTACGAGCAGTACTTC
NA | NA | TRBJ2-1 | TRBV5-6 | CASSSWAKNNEQFF | TGTGCCAGCAGCTCGTGGGCCAAGAACAATGAGCAGTTCTTC
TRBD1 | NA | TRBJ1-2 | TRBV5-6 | CATGQARGGYTF | TGTGCCACCGGACAGGCACGGGGTGGCTACACCTTC
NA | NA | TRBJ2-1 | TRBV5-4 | CASSLDTNEQFF | TGTGCCAGCAGCCTCGACACCAATGAGCAGTTCTTC
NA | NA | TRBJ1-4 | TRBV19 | CASSMGQNEKLFF | TGTGCCAGTAGTATGGGGCAGAATGAAAAACTGTTTTTT
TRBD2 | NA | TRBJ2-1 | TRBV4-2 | CASSKGGTSGGYNEQFF | TGTGCCAGCAGCAAGGGGGGGACTAGCGGGGGGTACAATGAGCAGTTCTTC
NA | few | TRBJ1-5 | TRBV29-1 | CSVLVVGVGQPQHF | TGCAGCGTTTTGGTTGTCGGGGTCGGTCAGCCCCAGCATTTT
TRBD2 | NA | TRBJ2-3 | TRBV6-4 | CASSEGPQRGGTQYF | TGTGCCAGCAGTGAGGGCCCCCAGCGGGGGGGTACGCAGTATTTT
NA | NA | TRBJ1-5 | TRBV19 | CASSTPRGGSVNQPQHF | TGTGCCAGTAGTACCCCTCGTGGAGGATCCGTAAATCAGCCCCAGCATTTT
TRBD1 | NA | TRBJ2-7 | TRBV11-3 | CASSLPGQGTYEQYF | TGTGCCAGCAGCTTACCGGGACAGGGGACCTACGAGCAGTACTTC
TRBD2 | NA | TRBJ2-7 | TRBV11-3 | CASSLEPGGPPYEQYF | TGTGCCAGCAGCTTAGAACCGGGAGGGCCCCCCTACGAGCAGTACTTC
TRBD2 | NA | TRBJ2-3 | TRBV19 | CASSIVGRGDTQYF | TGTGCCAGTAGTATAGTCGGGAGGGGAGATACGCAGTATTTT
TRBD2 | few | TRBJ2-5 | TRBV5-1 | CASSLGRGGSETQYF | TGCGCCAGCAGCTTGGGACGGGGCGGGAGTGAGACCCAGTACTTC
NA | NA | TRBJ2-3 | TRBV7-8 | CASSLGAADTQYF | TGTGCCAGCAGCTTAGGGGCAGCAGATACGCAGTATTTT
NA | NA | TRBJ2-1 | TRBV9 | CASSPGPGGIYEQFF | TGTGCCAGCAGCCCGGGACCCGGAGGGATCTATGAGCAGTTCTTC
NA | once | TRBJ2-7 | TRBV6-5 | CARGDIDWTAREQYF | TGTGCCAGAGGGGACATCGACTGGACGGCTCGGGAGCAGTACTTC
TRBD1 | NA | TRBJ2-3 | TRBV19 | CASSPRTGSYTDTQYF | TGTGCCAGTAGTCCACGGACAGGAAGCTACACAGATACGCAGTATTTT
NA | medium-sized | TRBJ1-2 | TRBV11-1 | CASSPNPQANYGYTF | TGTGCCAGCAGCCCGAACCCGCAAGCCAACTATGGCTACACCTTC
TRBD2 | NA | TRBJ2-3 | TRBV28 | CASSDGTSGRTDTQYF | TGTGCCAGCAGCGACGGGACTAGCGGGAGGACAGATACGCAGTATTTT
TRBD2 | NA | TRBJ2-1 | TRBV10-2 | CASSDLTSGSWNNEQFF | TGCGCCAGCAGTGATCTGACTAGCGGGAGTTGGAACAATGAGCAGTTCTTC
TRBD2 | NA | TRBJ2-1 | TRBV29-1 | CSVTGGYNGQFF | TGCAGCGTGACGGGGGGGTACAATGGGCAGTTCTTC
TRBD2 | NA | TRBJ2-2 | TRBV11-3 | CASWGGRLTGELFF | TGTGCCAGCTGGGGCGGGAGGCTCACCGGGGAGCTGTTTTTT
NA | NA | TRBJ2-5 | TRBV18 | CASSPTRGETQYF | TGTGCCAGCTCACCCACCCGGGGAGAGACCCAGTACTTC
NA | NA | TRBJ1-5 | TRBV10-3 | CAITQGLGQPQHF | TGTGCCATTACCCAGGGTTTAGGGCAGCCCCAGCATTTT